One sample yielded the 27 T cell receptor beta chains listed below, sequenced in a study of shared clonotypes between healthy human individuals. Repertoires were generated with immunoSEQ multiplex PCR, while TCRdb's copy carries only in-frame clones and drops some. This sample carries approximately 1.5 million clones, around 98% of them seen once, and the ten largest clones take around 0.47%. The sequenced sample consisted of naive CD4+ T cells sorted from blood. Subset reported: CD45RA+ positively selected. Receptor source: a man aged 25 to 45 in good health.

The J gene is TRBJ2-7, the V gene TRBV7-9; no clear D. V lost 3 bases to trimming and J lost 2 bases, with 8 bases between them. The CDR3 contains 13 residues. Per the germline V gene, CDR1 is SEHNR and CDR2 is FQNEAQ (reference sequence). Here the CDR3 DNA reads TGTGCCAGCAGCTTCAACACTCCCTACGAGCAGTACTTC. Translation: CASSFNTPYEQYF.

This clone was seen once. The chain recombines TRBV2 with TRBJ1-1; 8 nucleotides align to TRBD1. This CDR3 contains 15 residues. The V and J ends lost 3 bases and 0 bases, in that order; junction bases with no gene match: 3. Per the germline V gene, CDR1 is SNHLY and CDR2 is FYNNEI. The CDR3 sequence: CASSDDRGLNTEAFF. The CDR3 DNA reads as TGTGCCAGCAGTGATGACAGGGGCCTGAACACTGAAGCTTTCTTT.

CDR3 sequence: CASSPGDFAYEQYF. Here the CDR3 DNA reads TGTGCCAGCTCACCAGGGGATTTCGCCTACGAGCAGTACTTC. This chain joins TRBV18 and TRBJ2-7; D unresolved. CDR1 and CDR2 from the germline V gene are KGHSH and LQKENI. V lost 2 bases to trimming and J lost 2 bases, with 10 bases between them. The CDR3 contains 14 residues.

This chain links TRBV6-1 with TRBJ2-5; D possibly corresponds to TRBD1 (6 bases). The germline V gene has CDR1 MNHNS and CDR2 SASEGT. This CDR3 comprises 15 residues. Trimming removed 6 bases from V and 4 bases from J, with 18 bases in between. The CDR3 spells CASRPSRDNLETQYF. CDR3 bases: TGTGCCAGCAGACCATCCCGGGACAACTTAGAGACCCAGTACTTC.

The genes are TRBV28 and TRBJ2-7, with 7 bases that match TRBD1. Per the germline V gene, CDR1 is MDHEN and CDR2 is SYDVKM. J was trimmed by 0 bases and V by 6 bases; bases with no gene match: 5. The length of the CDR3 is 14 residues. CDR3 coding DNA: TGTGCCAGCAGGGCTCAGGGGGTCTCCTACGAGCAGTACTTC. Translating it yields CASRAQGVSYEQYF. The full variable domain, with the rest looked up from reference TRBV28 and TRBJ2-7, is DVKVTQSSRYLVKRTGEKVFLECVQDMDHENMFWYRQDPGLGLRLIYFSYDVKMKEKGDIPEGYSVSREKKERFSLILESASTNQTSMYLCASRAQGVSYEQYFGPGTRLTVT.

The J gene is TRBJ2-6, the V gene TRBV21-1; TRBD2 is taken as the D call from the table, unchecked against the DNA. TRBV21-1 is flagged as a pseudogene. This CDR3 spans 18 amino acids. Here the CDR3 DNA reads TGTGCCAGCAGGAGATGGGCGGGAGTATTAACCGGGGCCAACGTCCTGACTTTC. Amino acids: CASRRWAGVLTGANVLTF.

The rearrangement links TRBV5-1 to TRBJ2-5; D possibly matches TRBD1 or TRBD2 (5 bases each). From germline, CDR1 is SGHRS and CDR2 YFSETQ. The CDR3 is 13 residues long. V lost 5 bases and J lost 3, with 11 bases in between. The CDR3 bases are TGCGCCAGCAGGTCCGGGACCAAAGAGACCCAGTACTTC. Translation gives CASRSGTKETQYF.

Points on this clone: The germline gene is not matched at one end of the junction; a read error may be the cause. J is TRBJ2-7 and V is TRBV5-6; tentatively, D is TRBD2 (5 bases). Germline-derived CDR1 and CDR2 are SGHDT and YYEEEE. The CDR3 extends over 12 amino acids. The CDR3 region is CASIFLYPARDF. CDR3 bases: TGTGCCAGCATCTTCCTGTACCCGGCGCGGGACTTC.

The V call is TRBV2, the J call TRBJ1-3; the match to TRBD1 covers 8 bases. Germline V CDR1 and CDR2: SNHLY, FYNNEI. The CDR3 is 13 amino acids. V lost 2 bases to trimming and J lost 8 bases; unmatched junction nucleotides: 2. The CDR3 DNA is TGTGCCAGCAGTGAACAGGGGGCCGACACCATATATTTT. It specifies CASSEQGADTIYF. Filled out from reference TRBV2 and TRBJ1-3, the complete variable domain reads EPEVTQTPSHQVTQMGQEVILRCVPISNHLYFYWYRQILGQKVEFLVSFYNNEISEKSEIFDDQFSVERPDGSNFTLKIRSTKLEDSAMYFCASSEQGADTIYFGEGSWLTVV.

Comments on this clone: Other DNA sequences in the sample encode the same CDR3. V is TRBV6-5 and J is TRBJ2-3, with a tentative D call TRBD2 (6 bases). This CDR3 comprises 13 residues. From germline, CDR1 is MNHEY and CDR2 SVGAGI. The ends were cut back, 2 bases at V and 4 bases at J, with 7 bases in the middle. The CDR3, as DNA: TGTGCCAGCAGTTACCCGGGGGCAGATACGCAGTATTTT. It translates to CASSYPGADTQYF.

The genes are TRBV30 and TRBJ1-5, with 8 positions matching TRBD1. The CDR3 sequence is 15 residues long. CDR1 is GTSNPN and CDR2 is SVGIG in the germline V gene (reference sequence). CDR3 nucleotide sequence: TGTGCGGCCAAGGCGGCAGGGGGCAGCAATCAGCCCCAGCATTTT. It specifies CAAKAAGGSNQPQHF.

J is TRBJ2-7 and V is TRBV6-4; TRBD1 aligns across 7 bases. The CDR3 sequence is 12 residues long. Germline CDR1 MRHNA, CDR2 SNTAGT. The ends lost 10 bases at V and 1 base at J; junction bases unmatched: 4. The CDR3 DNA is TGTGCCACCACGGGACAGTCCTACGAGCAGTACTTC. Encoded protein: CATTGQSYEQYF.

In regard to this clone: The same CDR3 also results from other DNA sequences found in this sample. The rearrangement links TRBV18 to TRBJ2-5; D might be TRBD2 (6 bases). Germline V lookup: CDR1 KGHSH, CDR2 LQKENI. The V and J ends lost 5 bases and 5 bases respectively, with 9 bases between them. This CDR3 comprises 12 residues. The CDR3 loop reads CASSEAGETQYF. The CDR3 coding sequence is TGTGCCAGCTCAGAAGCGGGTGAGACCCAGTACTTC.

This sequence joins TRBV10-3 and TRBJ2-1; possibly TRBD2 for D (6 bases). Trimming shortened V by 0 bases and J by 8 bases, and 14 bases separated the two germline ends. This CDR3 region has 15 residues. The V gene's germline CDR1 is ENHRY and CDR2 SYGVKD. The CDR3 DNA reads TGTGCCATCAGTGAGTCGGTAGCGGATCCGGATGAGCAGTTCTTC. Its protein is CAISESVADPDEQFF.

V and J are TRBV11-1 and TRBJ2-3; D perhaps matches TRBD1 (6 bases). V lost 2 bases, J lost 2 bases, and 17 bases lay in between. Germline V CDR1 and CDR2: SGHAT, FQDESV (reference sequence). The CDR3 sequence is 17 residues long. The CDR3 DNA sequence: TGTGCCAGCAGCTTAAGCAGGGGAAATTTGGCCACAGATACGCAGTATTTT. Protein: CASSLSRGNLATDTQYF.

On this clone itself: Other DNA sequences in this specimen translate into the identical CDR3. The rearrangement uses TRBV11-2 and TRBJ2-1, with TRBD2 matching 10 bases. V lost 2 bases, J lost 4 bases, and 2 bases stayed unmatched. Germline V gives CDR1 SGHAT, CDR2 FQNNGV. The CDR3 is made up of 15 amino acids. CDR3 nucleotides: TGTGCCAGCAGCTTACTAGCGGGAGTGTACAATGAGCAGTTCTTC. Translation: CASSLLAGVYNEQFF.

This clone was found once. The chain carries TRBV9 and TRBJ2-1; D is unresolved. Per germline, CDR1 SGDLS and CDR2 YYNGEE. This CDR3 spans 16 amino acids. The V end was cut by 4 bases, the J end by 0 bases, with 14 bases between. The CDR3 loop is CASSPSGPSSYNEQFF. CDR3 bases: TGTGCCAGCAGCCCTAGTGGCCCCAGCTCCTACAATGAGCAGTTCTTC.

The rearrangement uses TRBV15 and TRBJ2-3; maybe TRBD1 (6 bases). The CDR3 has 13 residues. CDR1 LNHNV and CDR2 YYDKDF come from the germline V gene (reference sequence). Trimming removed 9 bases at V and 1 base at J, with 11 bases between. The CDR3 DNA reads as TGTGCCACACACCCAGGGGGCACAGATACGCAGTATTTT. Residues: CATHPGGTDTQYF. The full variable domain, completed using reference TRBV15 and TRBJ2-3, is DAMVIQNPRYQVTQFGKPVTLSCSQTLNHNVMYWYQQKSSQAPKLLFHYYDKDFNNEADTPDNFQSRRPNTSFCFLDIRSPGLGDTAMYLCATHPGGTDTQYFGPGTRLTVL.

V gene TRBV19 combines with J gene TRBJ2-1, with a weak D call TRBD2 (5 bases). The CDR3 is 15 amino acids. V shed 6 bases and J shed 7 bases, with 19 bases lying between them. Per germline, CDR1 LNHDA and CDR2 SQIVND (reference sequence). CDR3 loop: CASSPGLSIMNEQFF. The CDR3 DNA reads TGTGCCAGTAGCCCAGGACTCTCCATCATGAATGAGCAGTTCTTC.

On this clone: The same CDR3 is also encoded by other DNA sequences in this sample. The chain recombines TRBV18 with TRBJ2-1; D is undetermined. Germline V gene lookup returns CDR1 KGHSH and CDR2 LQKENI. V was pared by 3 bases and J by 3 bases, with 6 bases between. The CDR3 totals 13 residues. CDR3 sequence: CASSPDLYNEQFF. CDR3 sequence (DNA): TGTGCCAGCTCACCCGACCTCTACAATGAGCAGTTCTTC.

The rearrangement links TRBV5-1 to TRBJ1-2; no firm D call. V lost 2 bases and J 8 bases, leaving 16 bases between the germline ends. Germline lookup yields CDR1 SGHRS and CDR2 YFSETQ. The CDR3 is 14 amino acids. CDR3 coding DNA: TGCGCCAGCAGCTTAGAACCGGTGGCGGAAGGCTACACCTTC. Translation: CASSLEPVAEGYTF.

The V and J genes are TRBV5-1 and TRBJ2-1, with 8 positions matching TRBD2. Germline CDR1 reads SGHRS; CDR2 reads YFSETQ. V dropped 4 bases and J dropped 5; count of bases not matched to a gene: 20. CDR3 length equals 19 residues. CDR3 sequence (DNA): TGCGCCAGCAGCCAAGTACAGGGTCTATCAGCGGGGGCTGACAATGAGCAGTTCTTC. This codes for CASSQVQGLSAGADNEQFF.

The count of this clone is one. The chain carries TRBV5-3 and TRBJ2-1, with 8 bases that match TRBD1. TRBV5-3 is identified as an open reading frame with a role that is uncertain. V dropped 0 bases and J dropped 7; count of bases not matched to a gene: 3. This CDR3 region has 14 residues. CDR3 coding DNA: TGTGCCAGAAGCTTGGGGACAGGGTGGAATGAGCAGTTCTTC. This codes for CARSLGTGWNEQFF.

The J gene is TRBJ2-7, the V gene TRBV11-2; a possible D gene is TRBD2 (6 bases). The CDR3 spans 14 residues. Trimming took 6 bases from V and 1 from J, leaving 13 bases between them. From germline, CDR1 is SGHAT and CDR2 FQNNGV. The CDR3 sequence is CASRRGGGSYEQYF. CDR3 nucleotides: TGTGCCAGCAGACGAGGAGGAGGGTCCTACGAGCAGTACTTC.

The chain links TRBV10-1 to TRBJ2-3; TRBD2 matches 7 bases. The CDR3 length is 19 residues. Germline CDR1 reads WNHNN; CDR2 reads SYGVQD (reference sequence). V shed 0 bases and J 1 base; nucleotides not matched to a gene: 13. The CDR3 region has the DNA TGCGCCAGCAGTGAGTCGAAAGCGGGAACCCTTTGGGGCACAGATACGCAGTATTTT. Translated, it gives CASSESKAGTLWGTDTQYF.

The chain links TRBV7-9 to TRBJ2-1; possible D gene TRBD2, 6 bases. Trimming shortened V by 1 base and J by 0 bases, and 16 bases separated the two germline ends. Germline assignment: CDR1 SEHNR and CDR2 FQNEAQ (reference sequence). The CDR3 consists of 18 residues. CDR3 bases: TGTGCCAGCAGCTTAGTGGGTAGCGGCCGGGCCTCCTACAATGAGCAGTTCTTC. The encoded protein is CASSLVGSGRASYNEQFF.

This clone was seen a single time. This chain uses TRBV29-1 with TRBJ2-1; D possibly uses TRBD1 or TRBD2 (6 bases each). Trimming removed 1 base at V and 9 bases at J, with 16 bases between. Germline CDR1 is SQVTM and CDR2 is ANQGSEA. The CDR3 runs to 14 residues. The CDR3 DNA reads as TGCAGCGTTGAAGGTCTAGCGACAGGAGGTGAGCAGTTCTTC. Translated: CSVEGLATGGEQFF.